These 26 T cell receptor beta chains originate from one sample sequenced in a study (dated by TCRdb to 2016 to 2017). To prepare the library, RT-PCR was applied. The run used an Illumina MiSeq. TCRdb ran its own pipeline on the public reads, namely fastp trimming at Q25 and MiXCR clone calling, and kept in-frame beta chains. Entries are consolidated by CDR3 protein sequence, retaining the most common genes and DNA. In this sample the table shows approximately 720,000 distinct CDR3 sequences, approximately 15% of which occur a single time. Of the sample, just over 3.5% is held by the ten largest clones. Material: memory CD4+ T cells from blood. These receptors were taken from a female donor in good health, serving as a healthy control.

This clonotype was observed a few times. The chain employs TRBV5-5 and TRBJ2-5; 8 bases agree with TRBD2. The V gene's germline CDR1 is SGHKS and CDR2 YYEKEE (reference sequence). With 2 bases clipped from V and 6 bases from J, the junction kept 3 bases outside the gene matches. The CDR3 contains 13 residues. The CDR3: CASSLQREKTQYF. CDR3 nucleotide sequence: TGTGCCAGCAGCTTACAGCGGGAGAAGACCCAGTACTTC.

The chain recombines TRBV9 with TRBJ2-2, with 8 bases that match TRBD2. After removal of 0 bases from V and 6 bases from J, the junction contained 4 bases not matched to a gene. Germline-derived CDR1 and CDR2 are SGDLS and YYNGEE. CDR3 size: 15 residues. CDR3 amino acids: CASSVGAGEAGELFF. The CDR3, as DNA: TGTGCCAGCAGCGTAGGAGCGGGAGAGGCCGGGGAGCTGTTTTTT.

This clonotype was detected many times. The rearrangement joins TRBV7-6 to TRBJ2-7; no firm D call. Germline assignment: CDR1 SGHVS and CDR2 FNYEAQ. Trimming removed 5 bases from V and 3 bases from J, with 14 bases in between. The CDR3 is 14 residues long. The CDR3 DNA reads as TGTGCCAGCAGCAGCTTACCGCGGTACTACGAGCAGTACTTC. Protein: CASSSLPRYYEQYF.

This clonotype was seen repeatedly, ten times or more. V gene TRBV4-3 combines with J gene TRBJ2-3, with TRBD1 as a possible D gene (5 bases). The CDR3 is 13 residues long. CDR1 and CDR2 (germline): LGHNA, YSLEER. The V end lost 4 bases, the J end lost 3 bases, and 8 bases lay between the germline ends. This CDR3 is CASSPTVTDTQYF. CDR3 nucleotide sequence: TGCGCCAGCAGCCCGACAGTTACAGATACGCAGTATTTT.

The J gene is TRBJ1-6, the V gene TRBV3-1; D remains unclear. Germline-derived CDR1 and CDR2 are LGHDT and YNNKEL (reference sequence). CDR3 size: 14 residues. V was clipped by 1 base and J by 15 bases, with 16 bases between them. In DNA form, the CDR3 reads TGTGCCAGCAGCCAAGTCGAGGGTTCCGGAGGCCTCCACTTT. The encoded protein is CASSQVEGSGGLHF.

This clonotype appeared a few times. V usage is TRBV21-1 and J usage is TRBJ1-1; the DNA was not used to check the table's D call, TRBD1. TRBV21-1 is marked as a pseudogene. The CDR3 sequence is 15 residues long. The CDR3 loop is CASSPPGGAFREAFF. In DNA, the CDR3 is TGTGCCAGCAGCCCCCCCGGGGGGGCGTTCCGGGAAGCTTTCTTT.

The V call is TRBV25-1, the J call TRBJ1-1; D remains unclear. Between the trimmed V and J ends, which lost 2 bases and 4 bases, there was a span of 14 bases. CDR1 is MGHDK, CDR2 SYGVNS, per germline. This CDR3 has 15 residues. The CDR3 loop reads CASSELRDMSTEAFF. The CDR3 nucleotides read TGTGCCAGCAGTGAACTGAGGGATATGAGCACTGAAGCTTTCTTT.

In this sample, this clonotype turned up a few times. This rearrangement joins TRBV7-2 to TRBJ1-1; D might be TRBD1 (6 bases). The CDR3 contains 15 residues. V lost 6 bases and J 0 bases, leaving 14 bases between the germline ends. The germline CDR1 and CDR2 sequences are SGHTA and FQGNSA. In DNA form, the CDR3 reads TGTGCCAGCAGTCCGGACAGAGCAATGAACACTGAAGCTTTCTTT. Protein product: CASSPDRAMNTEAFF.

This clonotype has ten or more counts. The J gene is TRBJ1-1, the V gene TRBV15; no clear D. The CDR3 is 15 residues long. With 0 bases removed from V and 1 base from J, the gap between germline ends came to 9 bases. Germline assignment: CDR1 LNHNV and CDR2 YYDKDF (reference sequence). CDR3 in DNA: TGTGCCACCAGCAGAGATTACGGTTGGAACACTGAAGCTTTCTTT. Protein product: CATSRDYGWNTEAFF.

The CDR3 loop is CASSPSGWTDTQYF. The CDR3 bases are TGTGCCAGCAGTCCCTCCGGCTGGACAGATACGCAGTATTTT. The V and J genes are TRBV28 and TRBJ2-3; D remains unclear. V was shortened by 5 bases and J by 3 bases, with 12 bases between the two germline ends. This CDR3 contains 14 residues. Germline V gives CDR1 MDHEN, CDR2 SYDVKM.

The V and J genes are TRBV25-1 and TRBJ2-4; D ambiguous. CDR1 is MGHDK and CDR2 is SYGVNS in the germline V gene. V lost 0 bases to trimming and J lost 8 bases, with 14 bases between them. This CDR3 region has 15 residues. CDR3 bases: TGTGCCAGCAGTGAATACATGGACCTAAGATACATTCAGTACTTC. Amino acids: CASSEYMDLRYIQYF. Using reference TRBV25-1 and TRBJ2-4 for the parts outside the CDR3, the full variable domain is EADIYQTPRYLVIGTGKKITLECSQTMGHDKMYWYQQDPGMELHLIHYSYGVNSTEKGDLSSESTVSRIRTEHFPLTLESARPSHTSQYLCASSEYMDLRYIQYFGAGTRLSVL.

This clonotype was seen at least ten times. V usage is TRBV24-1 and J usage is TRBJ2-6; 7 bases match TRBD2. V gave up 4 bases and J gave up 2 bases; unmatched junction bases: 4. This CDR3 has 16 residues. Germline-derived CDR1 and CDR2 are KGHDR and SFDVKD. The CDR3 nucleotides read TGTGCCACCAGTGACGCACGGGAGGCTGGGGCCAACGTCCTGACTTTC. Translating gives CATSDAREAGANVLTF.

The CDR3 loop is CASSRRQTNQPQHF. The CDR3 coding sequence is TGTGCCAGCAGCCGCCGACAGACCAATCAGCCCCAGCATTTT. J is TRBJ1-5 and V is TRBV6-5, with D perhaps matching TRBD1 (5 bases). The V end lost 6 bases, the J end lost 3 bases, and 12 bases lay between the germline ends. Germline V gives CDR1 MNHEY, CDR2 SVGAGI. This CDR3 has 14 residues.

The chain employs TRBV27 and TRBJ1-2, with D possibly TRBD1 on 5 matching bases. Trimming took off 5 bases at V and 4 bases at J, with 14 bases between the two ends. This CDR3 is 14 amino acids long. Germline V gives CDR1 MNHEY, CDR2 SMNVEV (reference sequence). The CDR3 DNA is TGTGCCAGCAGTCCTTCAGGGTTCCCCTATGGCTACACCTTC. Its protein is CASSPSGFPYGYTF.

This clonotype was seen a few times. The chain carries TRBV6-1 and TRBJ1-5; possibly TRBD1 for D (6 bases). The CDR3 runs to 14 residues. V was cut by 4 bases and J by 6 bases, with 13 bases left in between. Germline CDR1 and CDR2: MNHNS and SASEGT. In DNA form, the CDR3 reads TGTGCCAGCAGTGTACCGGGGGGCTTTCAGCCCCAGCATTTT. Its protein is CASSVPGGFQPQHF.

As to this clonotype: This may come from a read error, since a much larger clone is one base off. The chain uses TRBV7-3 and TRBJ2-3, with 10 positions matching TRBD2. Per the germline V gene, CDR1 is SGHTA and CDR2 is FQGTGA. Germline trimming cut 5 bases from V and 3 bases from J; bases unmatched to any gene: 8. This CDR3 is built from 16 residues. The CDR3 DNA follows: TGTGCCAGCAGCCTCACTAGCGGGAAGGGGACAGATACGCAGTATTTT. Protein sequence: CASSLTSGKGTDTQYF.

This clonotype has a count of ten or more. The chain uses TRBV6-5 and TRBJ1-2, with unresolved D. There are 12 residues in the CDR3. Germline-derived CDR1 and CDR2 are MNHEY and SVGAGI. The ends were cut back, 2 bases at V and 8 bases at J, with 9 bases in the middle. The CDR3 loop reads CASSYGVGGYTF. The CDR3 DNA reads as TGTGCCAGCAGTTACGGGGTCGGGGGCTACACCTTC.

This chain links TRBV7-2 with TRBJ1-6; 8 positions match TRBD1. Per the germline V gene, CDR1 is SGHTA and CDR2 is FQGNSA. This CDR3 is built from 13 residues. The V segment lost 4 bases and the J segment 11 bases; nucleotides outside the gene matches: 4. DNA for the CDR3: TGTGCCAGCAGCTCGTGGACAGGGCCACCCCTCCACTTT. This sequence encodes CASSSWTGPPLHF.

V usage is TRBV12-3 or TRBV12-4 and J usage is TRBJ2-1; D is possibly TRBD1 or TRBD2 (6 bases each). The V and J ends lost 3 bases and 4 bases respectively, with 22 bases between them. This CDR3 is built from 18 residues. Written as DNA, the CDR3 is TGTGCCAGCAGTTTGGGAGTCGGGGGCACCTCTTATTACAATGAGCAGTTCTTC. It specifies CASSLGVGGTSYYNEQFF.

The chain recombines TRBV27 with TRBJ1-5, with 10 bases lining up with TRBD1. CDR1 is MNHEY, CDR2 SMNVEV, per germline (reference sequence). V was pared by 3 bases and J by 1 base, with 3 bases of the junction left unmatched. The length of the CDR3 is 16 residues. The CDR3 sequence: CASSFSTGGSNQPQHF. In DNA, the CDR3 is TGTGCCAGCAGTTTTTCGACAGGGGGCAGCAATCAGCCCCAGCATTTT.

The genes are TRBV9 and TRBJ1-3; D might be TRBD1 (5 bases). With 0 bases removed from V and 3 bases from J, the gap between germline ends came to 16 bases. The V gene's germline CDR1 is SGDLS and CDR2 YYNGEE. CDR3 length: 17 residues. CDR3 DNA sequence: TGTGCCAGCAGCGTAGGGTACGGAGGGGCCTTTGGAAACACCATATATTTT. Translating it yields CASSVGYGGAFGNTIYF.

This clonotype has more than one count but fewer than ten. The chain is built from TRBV30 and TRBJ2-7; D is uncertain. The V gene lost 0 bases and the J gene lost 4 bases, with 13 bases spanning the gap. This CDR3 comprises 14 residues. Germline CDR1 reads GTSNPN; CDR2 reads SVGIG (reference sequence). CDR3 region: CAWSVKPPVYEQYF. CDR3 DNA: TGTGCCTGGAGTGTAAAACCCCCGGTGTACGAGCAGTACTTC.

This clonotype was counted a few times. The rearrangement uses TRBV28 and TRBJ2-7; TRBD2 might be the D (5 bases). The CDR3 loop spans 15 amino acids. Germline CDR1 is MDHEN and CDR2 is SYDVKM. Deletions cut 6 bases from V and 0 bases from J, with 15 bases between. Written as DNA, the CDR3 is TGTGCCAGCAGCCGCGGGTATGACCTCTCCTACGAGCAGTACTTC. As protein: CASSRGYDLSYEQYF.

This clonotype was seen repeatedly, ten times or more. The germline gene is not matched at one end of the junction; a read error may be the cause. This sequence joins TRBV7-2 and TRBJ2-1; possible D gene TRBD1, 6 bases. In germline, CDR1 is SGHTA, CDR2 FQGNSA. The CDR3 runs to 14 residues. The CDR3 nucleotides are TGCGCCAGCAGCTTCGACAGGAGTTACAATGAGCAGTTCTTC. Protein product: CASSFDRSYNEQFF. Together with reference TRBV7-2 and TRBJ2-1, the CDR3 gives the full variable domain: GAGVSQSPSNKVTEKGKDVELRCDPISGHTALYWYRQSLGQGLEFLIYFQGNSAPDKSGLPSDRFSAERTGGSVSTLTIQRTQQEDSAVYLCASSFDRSYNEQFFGPGTRLTVL.

The chain recombines TRBV24-1 with TRBJ2-2; D not resolved. With 1 base removed from V and 1 base from J, the gap between germline ends came to 3 bases. The germline CDR1 and CDR2 sequences are KGHDR and SFDVKD. The CDR3 is 14 residues long. CDR3 residues: CATSDFGNTGELFF. The CDR3 DNA sequence: TGTGCCACCAGTGATTTCGGGAACACCGGGGAGCTGTTTTTT.

V usage is TRBV7-2 and J usage is TRBJ2-2, with D perhaps matching TRBD2 (6 bases). The CDR3 length is 14 residues. The germline V gene has CDR1 SGHTA and CDR2 FQGNSA. V shed 1 base and J shed 7 bases, with 10 bases lying between them. CDR3: CASSLVWGGGELFF. Written as DNA, the CDR3 is TGTGCCAGCAGCTTAGTATGGGGAGGCGGGGAGCTGTTTTTT.